This T cell receptor (beta chain) was identified in a study of Ad26.COV2.S vaccination and SARS-CoV-2 variants. Whole-study findings and limits: CD8+ and CD4+ T cells specific for spike reportedly responded with substantial breadth after vaccination.

The treatment denotes: 15 to 20 received Ad26.COV2.S at low or high dose, single or two shots; about 5 received placebo; per-sample allocation not given. Sampling was done on day 63 after the first vaccine or placebo injection. The table lists this clone with a few counts. Its antigen is unidentified. This CDR3 is also generated by other DNA sequences in the sample. V lost 1 base and J 8 bases, leaving 3 bases between the germline ends. The CDR3 loop spans 11 amino acids. Profiling relied on immunoSEQ multiplex PCR, and the TCRdb table lists in-frame clones only, not all of them. Found here are 350,000 to 400,000 clones, approximately 91% of them singletons; the top ten hold around 3.4%.

The clonotype originates from a person between 18 and 65 years old who received the Ad26.COV2.S COVID-19 vaccine or a placebo. The chain combines TRBV12-3 or TRBV12-4 with TRBJ2-1; D is uncertain. The specimen comprised peripheral blood, sampled in a trial of Ad26.COV2.S vaccine versus placebo. The CDR3 region has the DNA TGTGCCAGCAGTTTAGGATATGAGCAGTTCTTC. It is translated as CASSLGYEQFF.